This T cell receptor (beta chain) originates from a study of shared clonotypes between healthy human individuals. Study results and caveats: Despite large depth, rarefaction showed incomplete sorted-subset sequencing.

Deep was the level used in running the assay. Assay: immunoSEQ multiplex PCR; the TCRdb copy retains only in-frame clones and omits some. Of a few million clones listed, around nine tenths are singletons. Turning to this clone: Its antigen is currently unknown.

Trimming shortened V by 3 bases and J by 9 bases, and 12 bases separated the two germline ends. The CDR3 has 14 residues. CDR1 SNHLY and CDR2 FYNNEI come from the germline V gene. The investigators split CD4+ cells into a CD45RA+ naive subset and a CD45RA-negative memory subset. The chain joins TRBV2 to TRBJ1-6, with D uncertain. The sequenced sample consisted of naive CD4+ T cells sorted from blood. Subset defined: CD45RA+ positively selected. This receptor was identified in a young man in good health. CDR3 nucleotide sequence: TGTGCCAGCAGTGACCGACTATCCGGTTCACCCCTCCACTTT. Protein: CASSDRLSGSPLHF. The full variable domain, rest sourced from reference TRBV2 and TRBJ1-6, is EPEVTQTPSHQVTQMGQEVILRCVPISNHLYFYWYRQILGQKVEFLVSFYNNEISEKSEIFDDQFSVERPDGSNFTLKIRSTKLEDSAMYFCASSDRLSGSPLHFGNGTRLTVT.